The present T cell receptor (beta chain) was sequenced within a study of control samples from healthy donors and cancer patients. Germline-derived CDR1 and CDR2 are MNHNY and SVGAGI (reference sequence). The CDR3 has 14 residues. V lost 4 bases, J lost 2 bases, and 9 bases lay in between. The protocol was immunoSEQ multiplex PCR, while the TCRdb copy is restricted to in-frame clones and leaves out a portion. The sample yields some 130,000 clones, roughly 89% seen once. The chain combines TRBV6-6 with TRBJ1-3, with D possibly TRBD1 on 6 matching bases. The TCR comes from a man between 18 and 29 years old in good health. The sequencing sample was made of blood. The CDR3 region is CASSFGQPGNTIYF. Here the CDR3 DNA reads TGTGCCAGCAGTTTCGGACAGCCTGGAAACACCATATATTTT.